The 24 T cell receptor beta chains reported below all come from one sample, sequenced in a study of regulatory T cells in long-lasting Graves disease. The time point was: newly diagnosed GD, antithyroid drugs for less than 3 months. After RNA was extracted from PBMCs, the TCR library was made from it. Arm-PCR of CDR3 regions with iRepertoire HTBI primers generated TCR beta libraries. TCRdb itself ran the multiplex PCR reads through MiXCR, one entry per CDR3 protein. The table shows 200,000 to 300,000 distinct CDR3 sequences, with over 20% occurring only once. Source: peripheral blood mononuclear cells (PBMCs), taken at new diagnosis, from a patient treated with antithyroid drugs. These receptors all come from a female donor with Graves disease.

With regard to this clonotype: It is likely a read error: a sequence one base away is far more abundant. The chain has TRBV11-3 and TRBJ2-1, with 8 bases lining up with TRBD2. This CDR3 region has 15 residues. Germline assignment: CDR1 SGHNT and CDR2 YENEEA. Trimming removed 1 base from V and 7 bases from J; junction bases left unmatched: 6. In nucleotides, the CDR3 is TGTGCCAGCAGCTTAGGAGGACGGGGGGGAAATGAGCAGTTCTTC. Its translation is CASSLGGRGGNEQFF.

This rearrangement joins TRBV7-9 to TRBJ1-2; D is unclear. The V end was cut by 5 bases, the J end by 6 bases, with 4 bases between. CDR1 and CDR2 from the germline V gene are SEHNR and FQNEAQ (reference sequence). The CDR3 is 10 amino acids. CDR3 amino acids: CASSTHGYTF. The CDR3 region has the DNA TGTGCCAGCAGCACCCATGGCTACACCTTC.

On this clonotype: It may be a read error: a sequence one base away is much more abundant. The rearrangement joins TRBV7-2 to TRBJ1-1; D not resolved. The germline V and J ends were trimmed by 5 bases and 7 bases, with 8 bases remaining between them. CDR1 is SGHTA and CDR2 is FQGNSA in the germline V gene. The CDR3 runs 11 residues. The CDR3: CASSRMDEAFF. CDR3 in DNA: TGTGCCAGCAGCCGGATGGATGAAGCTTTCTTT. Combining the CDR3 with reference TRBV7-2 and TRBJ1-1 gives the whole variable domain GAGVSQSPSNKVTEKGKDVELRCDPISGHTALYWYRQSLGQGLEFLIYFQGNSAPDKSGLPSDRFSAERTGGSVSTLTIQRTQQEDSAVYLCASSRMDEAFFGQGTRLTVV.

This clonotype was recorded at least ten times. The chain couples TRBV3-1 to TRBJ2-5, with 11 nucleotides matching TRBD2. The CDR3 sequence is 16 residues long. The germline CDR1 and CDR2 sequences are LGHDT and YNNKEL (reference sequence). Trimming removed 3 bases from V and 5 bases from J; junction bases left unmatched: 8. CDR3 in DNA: TGTGCCAGCAGCCATTTAGCGGGAGGGCTGGTGGAGACCCAGTACTTC. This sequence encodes CASSHLAGGLVETQYF.

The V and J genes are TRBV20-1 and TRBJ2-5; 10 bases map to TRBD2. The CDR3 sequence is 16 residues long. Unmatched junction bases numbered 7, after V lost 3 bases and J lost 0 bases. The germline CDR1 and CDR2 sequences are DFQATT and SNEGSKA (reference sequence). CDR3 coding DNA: TGCAGTGCTAGCACCCTAGCGGGGGCCAACCAAGAGACCCAGTACTTC. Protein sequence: CSASTLAGANQETQYF.

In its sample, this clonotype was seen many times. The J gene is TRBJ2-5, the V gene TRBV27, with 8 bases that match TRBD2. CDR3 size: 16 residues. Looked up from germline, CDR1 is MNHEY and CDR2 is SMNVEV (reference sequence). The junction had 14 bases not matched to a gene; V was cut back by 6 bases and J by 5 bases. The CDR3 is CASRREGRGGGETQYF. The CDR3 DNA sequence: TGTGCCAGCAGACGAGAAGGTCGGGGGGGTGGGGAGACCCAGTACTTC.

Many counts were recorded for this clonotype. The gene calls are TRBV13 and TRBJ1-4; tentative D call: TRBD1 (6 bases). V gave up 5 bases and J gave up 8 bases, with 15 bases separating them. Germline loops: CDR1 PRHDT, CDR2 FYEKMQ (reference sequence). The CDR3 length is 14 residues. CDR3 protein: CASSDAGAGEKLFF. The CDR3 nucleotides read TGTGCCAGCAGCGATGCAGGGGCGGGGGAAAAACTGTTTTTT.

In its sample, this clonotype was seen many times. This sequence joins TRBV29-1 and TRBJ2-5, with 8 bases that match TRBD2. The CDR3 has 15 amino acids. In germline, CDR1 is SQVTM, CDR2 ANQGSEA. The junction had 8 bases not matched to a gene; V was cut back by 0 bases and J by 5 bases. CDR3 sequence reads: CSVEDPGGGRETQYF. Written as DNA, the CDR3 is TGCAGCGTTGAAGATCCCGGCGGGGGGCGTGAGACCCAGTACTTC.

CDR3 coding DNA: TGTGCCTGGGCCGGGACTAGCGGCTACAATGAGCAGTTCTTC. Protein product: CAWAGTSGYNEQFF. J is TRBJ2-1 and V is TRBV30; 11 bases map to TRBD2. Germline V gene lookup returns CDR1 GTSNPN and CDR2 SVGIG (reference sequence). The CDR3 contains 14 residues. With V trimmed by 5 bases and J by 3 bases, 3 bases remained unmatched.

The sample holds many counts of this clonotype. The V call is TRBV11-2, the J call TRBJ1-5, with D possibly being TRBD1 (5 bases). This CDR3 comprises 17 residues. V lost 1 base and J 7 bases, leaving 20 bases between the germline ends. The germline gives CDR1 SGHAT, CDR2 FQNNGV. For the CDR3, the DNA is TGTGCCAGCAGCTTAGGAGGAGGGGACCCACCTGGACAGCCCCAGCATTTT. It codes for CASSLGGGDPPGQPQHF.

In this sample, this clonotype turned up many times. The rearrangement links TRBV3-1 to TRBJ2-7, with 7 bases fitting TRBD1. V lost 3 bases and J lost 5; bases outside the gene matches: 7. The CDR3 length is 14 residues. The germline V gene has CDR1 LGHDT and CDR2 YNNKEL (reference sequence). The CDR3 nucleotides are TGTGCCAGCAGCCAGACAGGGTCGAGGAACGAGCAGTACTTC. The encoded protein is CASSQTGSRNEQYF.

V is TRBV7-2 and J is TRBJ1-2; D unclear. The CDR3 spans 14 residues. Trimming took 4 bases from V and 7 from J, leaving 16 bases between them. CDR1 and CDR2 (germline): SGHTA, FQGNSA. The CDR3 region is CASSSWTEHRGYTF. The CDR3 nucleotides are TGTGCCAGCAGCTCCTGGACGGAACACCGTGGCTACACCTTC.

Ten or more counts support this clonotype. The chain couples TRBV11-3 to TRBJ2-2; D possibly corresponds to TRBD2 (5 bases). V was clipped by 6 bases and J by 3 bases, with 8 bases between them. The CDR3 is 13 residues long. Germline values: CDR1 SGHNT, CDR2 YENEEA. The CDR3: CASRTTYTGELFF. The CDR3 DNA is TGTGCCAGCAGGACTACTTACACCGGGGAGCTGTTTTTT.

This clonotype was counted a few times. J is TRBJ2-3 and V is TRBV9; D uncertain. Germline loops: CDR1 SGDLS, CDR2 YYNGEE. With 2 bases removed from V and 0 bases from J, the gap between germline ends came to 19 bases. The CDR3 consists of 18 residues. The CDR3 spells CASSVHPLRSTSTDTQYF. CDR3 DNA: TGTGCCAGCAGCGTTCACCCATTGCGGTCGACTAGCACAGATACGCAGTATTTT.

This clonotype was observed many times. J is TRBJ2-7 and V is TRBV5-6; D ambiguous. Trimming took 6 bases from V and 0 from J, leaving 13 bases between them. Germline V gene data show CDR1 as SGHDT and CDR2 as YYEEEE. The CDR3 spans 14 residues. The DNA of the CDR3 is TGTGCCAGCACCTCCGGACGGTACTCCTACGAGCAGTACTTC. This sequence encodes CASTSGRYSYEQYF.

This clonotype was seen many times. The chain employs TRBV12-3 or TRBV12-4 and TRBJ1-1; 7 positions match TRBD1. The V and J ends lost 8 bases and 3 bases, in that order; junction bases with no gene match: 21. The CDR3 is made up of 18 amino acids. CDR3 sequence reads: CASQRQGAWGKRDTEAFF. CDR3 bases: TGTGCCAGCCAGCGACAGGGAGCGTGGGGGAAAAGAGACACTGAAGCTTTCTTT.

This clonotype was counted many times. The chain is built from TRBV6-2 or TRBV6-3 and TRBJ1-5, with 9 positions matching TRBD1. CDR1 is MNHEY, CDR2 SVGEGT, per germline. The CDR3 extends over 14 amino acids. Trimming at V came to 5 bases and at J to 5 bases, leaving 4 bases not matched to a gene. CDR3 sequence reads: CASSEGQGYQPQHF. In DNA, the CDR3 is TGTGCCAGCAGTGAAGGACAGGGGTATCAGCCCCAGCATTTT.

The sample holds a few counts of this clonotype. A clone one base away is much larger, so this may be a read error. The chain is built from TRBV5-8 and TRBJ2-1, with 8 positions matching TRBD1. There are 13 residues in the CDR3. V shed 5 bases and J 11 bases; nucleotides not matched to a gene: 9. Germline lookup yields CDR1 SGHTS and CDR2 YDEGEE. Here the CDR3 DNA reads TGTGCCAGCAGACGGGACAGGTGGAATAAGCAGTTCTTC. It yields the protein CASRRDRWNKQFF.

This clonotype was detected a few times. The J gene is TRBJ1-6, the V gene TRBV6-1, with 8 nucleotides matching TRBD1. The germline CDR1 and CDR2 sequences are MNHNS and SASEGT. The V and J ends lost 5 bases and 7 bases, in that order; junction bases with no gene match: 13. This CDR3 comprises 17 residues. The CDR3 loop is CASSQRTGSLENSPLHF. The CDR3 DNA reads TGTGCCAGCAGTCAACGGACAGGGTCTCTGGAGAATTCACCCCTCCACTTT.

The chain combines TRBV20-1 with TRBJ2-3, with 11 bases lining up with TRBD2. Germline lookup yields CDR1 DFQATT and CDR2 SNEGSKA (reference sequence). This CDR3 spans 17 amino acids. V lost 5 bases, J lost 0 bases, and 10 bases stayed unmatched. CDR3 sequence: CSAGGLAGGASTDTQYF. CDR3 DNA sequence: TGCAGTGCTGGCGGCCTAGCGGGAGGCGCGAGCACAGATACGCAGTATTTT.

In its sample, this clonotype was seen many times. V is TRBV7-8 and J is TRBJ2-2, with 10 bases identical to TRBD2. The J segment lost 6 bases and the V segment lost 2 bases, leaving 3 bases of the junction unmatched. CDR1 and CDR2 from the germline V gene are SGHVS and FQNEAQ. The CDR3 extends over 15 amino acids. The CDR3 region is CASSLLAGDAGELFF. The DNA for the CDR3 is TGTGCCAGCAGCTTACTAGCGGGAGACGCCGGGGAGCTGTTTTTT.

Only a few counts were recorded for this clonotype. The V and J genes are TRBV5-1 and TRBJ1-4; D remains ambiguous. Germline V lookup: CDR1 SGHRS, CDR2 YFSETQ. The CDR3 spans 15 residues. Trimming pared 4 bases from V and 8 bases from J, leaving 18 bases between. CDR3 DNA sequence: TGCGCCAGCAGCCCTACGCCCGGGGTAGGGGAAAAACTGTTTTTT. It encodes CASSPTPGVGEKLFF. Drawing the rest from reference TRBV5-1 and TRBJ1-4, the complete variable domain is KAGVTQTPRYLIKTRGQQVTLSCSPISGHRSVSWYQQTPGQGLQFLFEYFSETQRNKGNFPGRFSGRQFSNSRSEMNVSTLELGDSALYLCASSPTPGVGEKLFFGSGTQLSVL.

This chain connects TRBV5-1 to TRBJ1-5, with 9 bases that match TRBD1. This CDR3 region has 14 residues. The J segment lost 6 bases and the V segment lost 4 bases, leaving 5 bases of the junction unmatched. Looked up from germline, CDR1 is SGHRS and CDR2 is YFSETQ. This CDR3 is CASSTGTGSQPQHF. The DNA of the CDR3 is TGCGCCAGCAGCACCGGGACAGGGAGTCAGCCCCAGCATTTT.

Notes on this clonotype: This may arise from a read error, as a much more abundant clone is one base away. In DNA form, the CDR3 reads TGTGCCAGCAGCTTAAAAGGCCTAGCGGGAGACATATATGAGCAGTACTTC. It specifies CASSLKGLAGDIYEQYF. The chain is built from TRBV7-2 and TRBJ2-7; TRBD2 agrees at 10 bases. This CDR3 spans 17 amino acids. Germline trimming cut 2 bases from V and 7 bases from J; bases unmatched to any gene: 14. Per germline, CDR1 SGHTA and CDR2 FQGNSA.